This TCR beta chain is from a study of cytomegalovirus exposure and HLA in healthy donors. In the study overall: From roughly 180 million T cells, an earlier analysis saw 120 million or so unique TCR beta sequences. General observations from the study: According to an earlier analysis, most TCR beta V segments yielded productive rearrangements about 90% or about 30% of the time. The study put 160 or so TCR beta chains on its list as cytomegalovirus-associated.

The donors were healthy bone marrow donors. The PCR had 60 Vbeta and 13 Jbeta primers. TCRdb keeps only in-frame clones here, not all; method: immunoSEQ multiplex PCR. This sample yields more than 150,000 clones, of which 82% are seen a single time; less than 0.85% belongs to the top ten. This clone was seen a few times. What it binds is not known. The CDR3 sequence is 16 residues long. From germline, CDR1 is MGHRA and CDR2 YSYEKL. V lost 0 bases and J 6 bases, leaving 17 bases between the germline ends. The clonotype originates from a woman in her late teens or twenties in good health and CMV-seronegative. The sequenced material came from PBMCs. V is TRBV4-1 and J is TRBJ1-1; D unresolved. The CDR3 DNA is TGCGCCAGCAGCCAAGATACAGCCAGGTATATCCCTGAAGCTTTCTTT. Protein: CASSQDTARYIPEAFF.